This T cell receptor (beta chain) emerged from a study of beta chain features in type 1 diabetes. V lost 7 bases, J lost 2 bases, and 20 bases lay in between. The CDR3 runs 16 residues. CDR1 is LNHDA and CDR2 is SQIVND in the germline V gene (reference sequence). Sequenced material consisted of expressed TCRB transcripts (all of the isolated RNA was reverse transcribed). Clones were read by immunoSEQ multiplex PCR, and TCRdb kept only the in-frame ones, dropping some. The repertoire holds some 330,000 clones, 11% seen once, with 0.015% in the top ten. The genes are TRBV19 and TRBJ2-5; a possible D gene is TRBD1 (6 bases). The receptor's source is a young woman in good health. The specimen sequenced was naive CD4+ T cells from blood. CDR3 sequence reads: CASTSGSGTLQETQYF. As DNA, the CDR3 is TGTGCCAGTACCTCGGGGTCTGGGACACTTCAAGAGACCCAGTACTTC.